This section outlines one TCR beta chain sequence together with its context. The entry originates in a study of T cells after somatic rescue of genetic block. The V and J ends lost 0 bases and 6 bases respectively, with 15 bases between them. The germline CDR1 and CDR2 sequences are MNHEY and SMNVEV (reference sequence). This CDR3 is built from 15 residues. Assay used: immunoSEQ multiplex PCR; TCRdb lists only in-frame clones, some missing. The sample includes roughly 14,000 clones, 72% of them seen just once. Specimen: peripheral blood mononuclear cells (PBMCs). The source of this sequence is a boy younger than 18. J is TRBJ2-7 and V is TRBV27; weak D call: TRBD2 (5 bases). The DNA for the CDR3 is TGTGCCAGCAGTTTATCTCTAGCCCCGCATCTCGAGCAGTACTTC. Its protein is CASSLSLAPHLEQYF.